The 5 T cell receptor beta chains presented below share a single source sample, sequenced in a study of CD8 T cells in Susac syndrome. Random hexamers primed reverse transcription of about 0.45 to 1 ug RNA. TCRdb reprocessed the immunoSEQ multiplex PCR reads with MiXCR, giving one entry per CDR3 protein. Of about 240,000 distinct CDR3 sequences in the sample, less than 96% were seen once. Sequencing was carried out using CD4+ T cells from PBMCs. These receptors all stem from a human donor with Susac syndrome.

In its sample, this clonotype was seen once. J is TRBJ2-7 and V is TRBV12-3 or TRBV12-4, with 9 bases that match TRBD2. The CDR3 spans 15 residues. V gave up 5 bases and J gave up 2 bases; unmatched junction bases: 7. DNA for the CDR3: TGTGCCAGCAGTCTGACTAGCGGAGCAACCTACGAGCAGTACTTC. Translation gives CASSLTSGATYEQYF.

The CDR3: CASSQGLGGGLHYEQYF. The CDR3 region has the DNA TGTGCCAGCAGCCAGGGCTTGGGGGGCGGACTTCACTACGAGCAGTACTTC. The chain uses TRBV4-2 and TRBJ2-7; D may be TRBD1 or TRBD2 (6 bases each). The CDR3 is made up of 17 amino acids. CDR1 and CDR2 from the germline V gene are LGHNA and YNFKEQ. Trimming cost V 3 bases and J 3 bases, with 21 bases left between them.

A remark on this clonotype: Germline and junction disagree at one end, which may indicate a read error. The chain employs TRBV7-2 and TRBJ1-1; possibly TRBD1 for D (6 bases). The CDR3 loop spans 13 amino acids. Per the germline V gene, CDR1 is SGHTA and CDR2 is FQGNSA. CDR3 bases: TGTGCCAGCAGCTCCCCGGACAGCCCTGATGCTTTCTTT. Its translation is CASSSPDSPDAFF. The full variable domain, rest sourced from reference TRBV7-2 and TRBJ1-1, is GAGVSQSPSNKVTEKGKDVELRCDPISGHTALYWYRQSLGQGLEFLIYFQGNSAPDKSGLPSDRFSAERTGGSVSTLTIQRTQQEDSAVYLCASSSPDSPDAFFGQGTRLTVV.

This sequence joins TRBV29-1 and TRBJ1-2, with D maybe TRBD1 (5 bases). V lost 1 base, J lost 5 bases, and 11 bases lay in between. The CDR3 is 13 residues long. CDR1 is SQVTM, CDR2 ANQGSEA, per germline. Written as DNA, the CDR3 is TGCAGCGTTGAAGTGGGGGTCGGGTATGGCTACACCTTC. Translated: CSVEVGVGYGYTF.

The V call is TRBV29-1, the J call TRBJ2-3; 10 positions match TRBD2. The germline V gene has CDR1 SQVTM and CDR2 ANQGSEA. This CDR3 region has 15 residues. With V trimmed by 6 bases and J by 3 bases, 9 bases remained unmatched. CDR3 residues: CSVVVPSGSTDTQYF. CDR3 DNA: TGCAGCGTCGTCGTGCCTAGCGGGAGTACAGATACGCAGTATTTT.